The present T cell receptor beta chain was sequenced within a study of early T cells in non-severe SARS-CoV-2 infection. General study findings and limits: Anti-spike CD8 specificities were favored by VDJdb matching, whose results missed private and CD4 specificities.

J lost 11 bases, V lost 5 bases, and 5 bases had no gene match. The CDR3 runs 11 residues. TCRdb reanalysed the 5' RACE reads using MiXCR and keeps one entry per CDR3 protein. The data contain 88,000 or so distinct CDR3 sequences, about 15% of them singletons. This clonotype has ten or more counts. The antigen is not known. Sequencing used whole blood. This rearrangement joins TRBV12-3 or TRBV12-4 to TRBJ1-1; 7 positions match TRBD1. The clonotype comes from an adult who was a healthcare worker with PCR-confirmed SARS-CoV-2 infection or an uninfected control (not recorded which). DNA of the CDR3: TGTGCCAGCAGTCAGGACAGGAGGGCTTTCTTT. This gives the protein CASSQDRRAFF.